These T cell receptor beta chains were read from a single sample in a study of blood T cell repertoires in COVID-19. Generated by immunoSEQ multiplex PCR, the TCRdb table keeps only in-frame clones and is missing some. The sample contains about 90,000 clones, about 80% of which appear only once. The sample comprised peripheral blood. These receptors originate from a woman in her 70s with acute or convalescent COVID-19. The CDR3 runs from the conserved cysteine through the conserved F or W. The order of the fields is V gene, clone size, J gene, D gene, CDR3 DNA, CDR3 protein. D genes are given only for firm matches. The size field is filled for only some rows; it gives once, few, many or a size class.

TRBV6-5,-,TRBJ1-6,-,TGTGCCAGCAGTTACTCGAAGGACCTCAGGGCTTCACCCCTCCACTTT,CASSYSKDLRASPLHF
TRBV7-3,-,TRBJ2-1,TRBD2,TGTGCCAGCAGCTTATTCGGACTAGCGGTTGGCAATGAGCAGTTCTTC,CASSLFGLAVGNEQFF
TRBV4-1,few,TRBJ1-2,-,TGCGCCAGCAGCCCCCGGGGCTATGGCTACACCTTC,CASSPRGYGYTF
TRBV5-1,-,TRBJ2-1,-,TGCGCCAGCAGCTTGTCAAGCGGGTCTTCCTCCTACAATGAGCAGTTCTTC,CASSLSSGSSSYNEQFF
TRBV19,-,TRBJ1-1,TRBD1,TGTGCCAGTAGTATTTGGACAGGGCTTGAGGGGACTGAAGCTTTCTTT,CASSIWTGLEGTEAFF
TRBV28,once,TRBJ1-6,-,TGTGCCAGCAGTGTCGAGAGCTCCTATAATTCACCCCTCCACTTT,CASSVESSYNSPLHF
TRBV7-8,-,TRBJ2-7,-,TGTGCCAGCAGCTTAGAGTGGGCAGGAGGTGAGCAGTACTTC,CASSLEWAGGEQYF
TRBV29-1,-,TRBJ1-1,TRBD1,TGCAGCGTTGGAGACAGGGTAATCACTGAAGCTTTCTTT,CSVGDRVITEAFF
TRBV24-1,-,TRBJ2-4,TRBD2,TGTGCCACCAGCGCTGGGGGAGGGCCTTTGGACATTCAGTACTTC,CATSAGGGPLDIQYF
TRBV7-2,-,TRBJ2-7,-,TGTGCCAGCAGCTTAGTTTTGACAGCCTACGAGCAGTACTTC,CASSLVLTAYEQYF
TRBV6-5,-,TRBJ1-1,-,TGTGCCAGCAGTTACTCGATTGAGCTGAACACTGAAGCTTTCTTT,CASSYSIELNTEAFF
TRBV11-2,-,TRBJ1-1,TRBD1,TGTGCCAGCAGCTCCCCGACAGGGATAGGCACTGAAGCTTTCTTT,CASSSPTGIGTEAFF
TRBV11-2,-,TRBJ2-2,-,TGTGCCAGCAGCTTAGGGTTAGGGGTAACCGGGGAGCTGTTTTTT,CASSLGLGVTGELFF
TRBV7-3,-,TRBJ1-1,TRBD1,TGTGCCAGCAGCTCGCGTCGGACAGGGGGCTATGAAGCTTTCTTT,CASSSRRTGGYEAFF
TRBV30,-,TRBJ2-7,-,TGTGCCTGGAGTCAGGGGTCAGTATACGAGCAGTACTTC,CAWSQGSVYEQYF
TRBV29-1,-,TRBJ2-1,TRBD2,TGCAGCGTTGAAGGGGAGTCGGGGGGGTACAATGAGCAGTTCTTC,CSVEGESGGYNEQFF
TRBV7-2,-,TRBJ2-1,-,TGTGCCAGCAGCTTAGCGGGGGGGCCCGGGTACAATGAGCAGTTCTTC,CASSLAGGPGYNEQFF
TRBV7-2,-,TRBJ1-2,TRBD1,TGTGCCAGCAGCCTCAGGGGGGATGGCTACACCTTC,CASSLRGDGYTF